The 26 T cell receptor beta chains in this list originate from one sample, sequenced in a study of blood T cell repertoires in COVID-19. Method: immunoSEQ multiplex PCR; TCRdb's copy keeps in-frame clones and lacks some. The sample lists about 180,000 clones, over 75% occurring once. The sample consisted of peripheral blood. The receptors shown here come from a human donor with active or convalescent COVID-19. The donor label of this sample is uncertain.

The chain links TRBV5-4 to TRBJ2-1; 10 bases match TRBD1. V was clipped by 3 bases and J by 5 bases; unmatched bases: 8. Per the germline V gene, CDR1 is SGHNT and CDR2 is YYREEE (reference sequence). The CDR3 covers 16 residues. For the CDR3, the DNA is TGTGCCAGCAGCTCCGGACAGGGGGAGGTAGACAATGAGCAGTTCTTC. Amino acid sequence: CASSSGQGEVDNEQFF.

V usage is TRBV30 and J usage is TRBJ2-5; D is perhaps TRBD2 (6 bases). Germline V lookup: CDR1 GTSNPN, CDR2 SVGIG (reference sequence). Trimming took off 7 bases at V and 5 bases at J, with 8 bases between the two ends. The CDR3 sequence is 10 residues long. The CDR3 DNA reads TGTGCCTCGGGGAGGGAGACCCAGTACTTC. As protein: CASGRETQYF.

V and J are TRBV5-1 and TRBJ2-5, with TRBD2 identical over 9 bases. The junction had 10 bases not matched to a gene; V was cut back by 2 bases and J by 2 bases. Germline V gene sequence: CDR1 SGHRS, CDR2 YFSETQ. This CDR3 region has 17 residues. Here the CDR3 DNA reads TGCGCCAGCAGCTTAACTAGCGGGCCCACTTTACAAGAGACCCAGTACTTC. Protein sequence: CASSLTSGPTLQETQYF.

The chain has TRBV7-9 and TRBJ2-3; tentative D call: TRBD2 (5 bases). This CDR3 is 17 amino acids long. Germline assignment: CDR1 SEHNR and CDR2 FQNEAQ (reference sequence). Trimming removed 4 bases at V and 10 bases at J, with 27 bases between. CDR3 residues: CASSSTITGIQESSQYF. CDR3 DNA sequence: TGTGCCAGCAGCTCGACAATTACGGGGATCCAGGAGAGTTCGCAGTATTTT.

The V and J genes are TRBV28 and TRBJ2-7; D might be TRBD1 (6 bases). V shed 6 bases and J shed 4 bases, with 13 bases lying between them. The CDR3 covers 13 residues. Germline CDR1 reads MDHEN; CDR2 reads SYDVKM. The CDR3: CASSRPQGYEQYF. The CDR3 DNA reads as TGTGCCAGCAGCCGACCACAGGGTTACGAGCAGTACTTC.

The chain has TRBV10-3 and TRBJ1-2; a weak D match, TRBD1 (6 bases). Germline CDR1 and CDR2: ENHRY and SYGVKD. The CDR3 has 16 amino acids. V dropped 5 bases and J dropped 4 bases, with 20 bases sitting between them. CDR3: CAISRQALNPTYGYTF. CDR3 nucleotides: TGTGCCATCAGTCGACAGGCCCTAAACCCCACCTATGGCTACACCTTC.

This clone was observed a single time. The chain carries TRBV28 and TRBJ1-5, with D perhaps matching TRBD1 (6 bases). V lost 1 base to trimming and J lost 7 bases, with 20 bases between them. CDR1 is MDHEN and CDR2 is SYDVKM in the germline V gene. The CDR3 length is 17 residues. CDR3 amino acids: CASSLLVYRRGGQPQHF. The CDR3 DNA reads TGTGCCAGCAGTTTATTGGTGTATAGGAGGGGGGGGCAGCCCCAGCATTTT.

This chain uses TRBV6-5 with TRBJ2-1; D not resolved. The V gene lost 3 bases and the J gene lost 7 bases, with 10 bases spanning the gap. From germline, CDR1 is MNHEY and CDR2 SVGAGI. This CDR3 contains 13 residues. The CDR3 coding sequence is TGTGCCAGCAGTTATAGAGGCGTAAATGAGCAGTTCTTC. Translated: CASSYRGVNEQFF.

With respect to this clone: Other nucleotide sequences from this sample produce the same CDR3. The chain combines TRBV10-3 with TRBJ2-7; D is unresolved. Germline CDR1 ENHRY, CDR2 SYGVKD. This CDR3 comprises 12 residues. With 3 bases removed from V and 1 base from J, the gap between germline ends came to 4 bases. The CDR3 sequence: CAISDSSYEQYF. For the CDR3, the DNA is TGTGCCATCAGTGACAGTTCCTACGAGCAGTACTTC.

The CDR3 DNA is TGTGCCAGCAGCTTGGGCCCTTTAGACAGGGGTGAGACCCAGTACTTC. Translation: CASSLGPLDRGETQYF. The chain carries TRBV5-5 and TRBJ2-5; 8 positions match TRBD1. With V trimmed by 0 bases and J by 5 bases, 9 bases remained unmatched. This CDR3 spans 16 amino acids. CDR1 and CDR2 from the germline V gene are SGHKS and YYEKEE (reference sequence).

The gene calls are TRBV4-1 and TRBJ2-1; 13 nucleotides match TRBD2. The CDR3 totals 20 residues. CDR1 is MGHRA, CDR2 YSYEKL, per germline. V gave up 5 bases and J gave up 7 bases; unmatched junction bases: 20. CDR3 sequence: CASSIPEGLAGQQLGNEQFF. CDR3 sequence (DNA): TGCGCCAGCAGCATCCCGGAGGGACTAGCGGGACAACAGCTTGGGAATGAGCAGTTCTTC.

The chain employs TRBV7-2 and TRBJ2-5; TRBD2 matches at 13 bases. This CDR3 is 15 amino acids long. Germline-derived CDR1 and CDR2 are SGHTA and FQGNSA. The ends lost 3 bases at V and 7 bases at J; junction bases unmatched: 5. The CDR3 sequence is CASSFTSGGEATQYF. The CDR3 nucleotides are TGTGCCAGCAGCTTCACTAGCGGGGGGGAGGCGACCCAGTACTTC.

The chain combines TRBV28 with TRBJ1-1; D perhaps matches TRBD1 (6 bases). Germline V gene data show CDR1 as MDHEN and CDR2 as SYDVKM. Between the trimmed V and J ends, which lost 3 bases and 7 bases, there was a span of 12 bases. The CDR3 contains 13 residues. The DNA of the CDR3 is TGTGCCAGCAGTTTGCGGGGGCCCCATGAAGCTTTCTTT. Translation: CASSLRGPHEAFF.

This clone was observed once. The sample holds other DNA sequences that translate to the same CDR3. This chain connects TRBV6-2 or TRBV6-3 to TRBJ1-5, with 7 bases identical to TRBD1. Germline assignment: CDR1 MNHEY and CDR2 SVGEGT. This CDR3 is built from 14 residues. V shed 4 bases and J 3 bases; nucleotides not matched to a gene: 3. CDR3 residues: CASSLTGHNQPQHF. The CDR3 DNA reads as TGTGCCAGCAGTTTGACAGGGCACAATCAGCCCCAGCATTTT.

The chain carries TRBV4-1 and TRBJ2-1, with 7 bases aligning to TRBD2. The germline V gene encodes CDR1 MGHRA and CDR2 YSYEKL. Trimming at V came to 2 bases and at J to 11 bases, leaving 12 bases not matched to a gene. The CDR3 extends over 15 amino acids. CDR3: CASSQSISGPLQQFF. CDR3 DNA sequence: TGCGCCAGCAGCCAATCTATTAGCGGGCCCCTCCAGCAGTTCTTC.

This clone was seen just once. The chain links TRBV4-2 to TRBJ1-1; TRBD1 matches at 8 bases. CDR3 length: 16 amino acids. Germline CDR1 LGHNA, CDR2 YNFKEQ. The V segment lost 3 bases and the J segment 5 bases; nucleotides outside the gene matches: 11. The CDR3 protein is CASSQAGQARGTEAFF. The DNA of the CDR3 is TGTGCCAGCAGCCAGGCGGGACAGGCCAGGGGGACTGAAGCTTTCTTT.

The genes are TRBV2 and TRBJ2-7; TRBD2 agrees at 8 bases. There are 14 residues in the CDR3. CDR1 is SNHLY, CDR2 FYNNEI, per germline. Trimming took 4 bases from V and 4 from J; bases not matched to a gene: 6. The DNA for the CDR3 is TGTGCCAGCAGTGCTCAGCGGGGGATGTACGAGCAGTACTTC. As protein: CASSAQRGMYEQYF. The variable domain in full, with the rest retrieved from reference TRBV2 and TRBJ2-7, is EPEVTQTPSHQVTQMGQEVILRCVPISNHLYFYWYRQILGQKVEFLVSFYNNEISEKSEIFDDQFSVERPDGSNFTLKIRSTKLEDSAMYFCASSAQRGMYEQYFGPGTRLTVT.

This chain uses TRBV4-1 with TRBJ1-3; no firm D call. Deletions cut 2 bases from V and 6 bases from J, with 5 bases between. This CDR3 has 12 residues. Per the germline V gene, CDR1 is MGHRA and CDR2 is YSYEKL. The CDR3 region has the DNA TGCGCCAGCAGCCAATTAGAAAACACCATATATTTT. It encodes CASSQLENTIYF.

The chain uses TRBV18 and TRBJ2-7, with D tentatively TRBD1 (6 bases). The CDR3 spans 12 residues. Deletions cut 5 bases from V and 3 bases from J, with 8 bases between. CDR1 and CDR2 (germline): KGHSH, LQKENI. The CDR3 DNA reads as TGTGCCAGCTCAGGGGACAACTACGAGCAGTACTTC. As protein: CASSGDNYEQYF.

This clone has only one observation. The CDR3 sequence is CASSAGSEQYF. The CDR3 DNA follows: TGTGCCAGCAGTGCGGGAAGCGAGCAGTACTTC. V is TRBV9 and J is TRBJ2-7; a weak D match, TRBD2 (6 bases). V lost 5 bases and J lost 6, with 9 bases in between. The CDR3 contains 11 residues. Germline assignment: CDR1 SGDLS and CDR2 YYNGEE.

This chain joins TRBV6-5 and TRBJ1-2; the match to TRBD1 covers 10 bases. J gave up 8 bases and V 8 bases, and 11 bases lay outside the gene matches. CDR3 length equals 14 residues. Per the germline V gene, CDR1 is MNHEY and CDR2 is SVGAGI. The CDR3 is CASLKTGGYEGYTF. Here the CDR3 DNA reads TGTGCCAGCCTCAAGACAGGGGGCTATGAAGGCTACACCTTC.

This clone appeared a single time. The V gene is TRBV7-2, the J gene TRBJ1-5, with TRBD1 identical over 7 bases. V lost 5 bases, J lost 6 bases, and 4 bases stayed unmatched. Germline CDR1 is SGHTA and CDR2 is FQGNSA. The CDR3 is 13 amino acids. CDR3 protein: CASSPRTGQPQHF. As DNA, the CDR3 is TGTGCCAGCAGCCCTAGGACAGGTCAGCCCCAGCATTTT.

This clone was counted once. V usage is TRBV2 and J usage is TRBJ2-7, with a possible D match to TRBD2 (6 bases). Germline V gene data show CDR1 as SNHLY and CDR2 as FYNNEI. Trimming took 7 bases from V and 4 from J, leaving 11 bases between them. This CDR3 has 12 amino acids. CDR3 amino acids: CASKAGHYEQYF. As DNA, the CDR3 is TGTGCCAGCAAGGCGGGGCATTACGAGCAGTACTTC.

The chain employs TRBV28 and TRBJ1-2; 10 nucleotides agree with TRBD1. CDR1 is MDHEN, CDR2 SYDVKM, per germline. Losses at the gene ends were 3 bases for V and 6 bases for J; bases not matched to a gene: 7. The CDR3 is made up of 15 amino acids. The CDR3 DNA is TGTGCCAGCAGTTTCATCGGACAGGGGGAAGATGGCTACACCTTC. Its protein is CASSFIGQGEDGYTF.

This clone was detected only once. The gene calls are TRBV25-1 and TRBJ1-6; D may be TRBD1 (6 bases). The CDR3 covers 13 residues. CDR1 and CDR2 (germline): MGHDK, SYGVNS. Trimming took off 7 bases at V and 6 bases at J, with 10 bases between the two ends. The CDR3 here is CASTRGLNSPLHF. CDR3 nucleotide sequence: TGTGCCAGCACCAGGGGTCTTAATTCACCCCTCCACTTT. The whole variable domain, filled in from reference TRBV25-1 and TRBJ1-6, reads EADIYQTPRYLVIGTGKKITLECSQTMGHDKMYWYQQDPGMELHLIHYSYGVNSTEKGDLSSESTVSRIRTEHFPLTLESARPSHTSQYLCASTRGLNSPLHFGNGTRLTVT.

J is TRBJ2-5 and V is TRBV2; D is perhaps TRBD1 (5 bases). The CDR3 covers 12 residues. Germline-derived CDR1 and CDR2 are SNHLY and FYNNEI. V dropped 6 bases and J dropped 7 bases, with 12 bases sitting between them. CDR3 region: CASRLQDGTQYF. The CDR3 region has the DNA TGTGCCAGCAGGCTACAGGACGGGACCCAGTACTTC.